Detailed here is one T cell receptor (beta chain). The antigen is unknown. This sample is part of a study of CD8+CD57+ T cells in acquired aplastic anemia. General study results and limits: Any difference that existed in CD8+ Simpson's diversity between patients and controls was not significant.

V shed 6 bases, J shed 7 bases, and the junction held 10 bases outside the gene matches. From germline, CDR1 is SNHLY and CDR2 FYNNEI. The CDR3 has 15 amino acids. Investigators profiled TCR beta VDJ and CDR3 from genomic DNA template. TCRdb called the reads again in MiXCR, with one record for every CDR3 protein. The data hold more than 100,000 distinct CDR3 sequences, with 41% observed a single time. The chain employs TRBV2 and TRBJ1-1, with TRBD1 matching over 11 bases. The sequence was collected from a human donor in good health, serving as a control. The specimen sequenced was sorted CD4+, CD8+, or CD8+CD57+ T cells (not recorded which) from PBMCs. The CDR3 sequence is CASSDLGQGEGEAFF. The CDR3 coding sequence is TGTGCCAGCAGCGACCTGGGACAGGGGGAAGGTGAAGCTTTCTTT.